The sample holds a few counts of the clone carrying this TCR beta chain. This entry is derived from a study of human T cells and chemical hapten exposure. Using its own MiXCR run on the RACE reads, TCRdb lists one record per CDR3 protein. The table lists about 300,000 distinct CDR3 sequences, about 5% of them singletons, with over 6.5% in the top ten. The time point was: pre-sensitization, week 0. The treatment here: therapeutic diphenylcyclopropenone sensitization with weekly scalp DPC. The CDR3 sequence is 10 residues long. Trimming took off 10 bases at V and 4 bases at J, with 7 bases between the two ends.

The source of this sequence is a woman aged 18-29 years with alopecia areata. Some clones in this sample may be carry-over from other donors' samples. This chain uses TRBV6-7 with TRBJ2-5; D gene unclear. TRBV6-7 is assigned to the ORF class and has an uncertain function. The sample was whole blood, taken in connection with sensitization to the hapten diphenylcyclopropenone (DPC). The CDR3: CAILLETQYF. The DNA of the CDR3 is TGTGCCATCCTCCTAGAGACCCAGTACTTC.